A single sample gave rise to the 32 T cell receptor beta chains below, sequenced in a study of T-cell memory formation after mild COVID-19. TCRdb redid the calling of the 5' RACE reads with MiXCR, one entry per CDR3 protein. The table lists some 150,000 distinct CDR3 sequences, approximately 5.7% of them singletons. What was sequenced was PBMCs or a T cell subset sorted from them (not recorded which). The receptors here all came from an adult woman who had mild COVID-19 (a few samples of this study predate the infection). Cell type and time point are not known.

This clonotype was found many times. J is TRBJ2-7 and V is TRBV5-1, with 10 bases identical to TRBD1. Per germline, CDR1 SGHRS and CDR2 YFSETQ. This CDR3 comprises 17 residues. Unmatched junction bases numbered 6, after V lost 0 bases and J lost 0 bases. The CDR3 sequence: CASSLVRQGAISYEQYF. DNA for the CDR3: TGCGCCAGCAGCTTGGTCCGACAGGGGGCCATCTCCTACGAGCAGTACTTC. Filled out from reference TRBV5-1 and TRBJ2-7, the complete variable domain reads KAGVTQTPRYLIKTRGQQVTLSCSPISGHRSVSWYQQTPGQGLQFLFEYFSETQRNKGNFPGRFSGRQFSNSRSEMNVSTLELGDSALYLCASSLVRQGAISYEQYFGPGTRLTVT.

This clonotype was seen ten or more times. The rearrangement links TRBV29-1 to TRBJ1-2; weak D call: TRBD1 (6 bases). V dropped 6 bases and J dropped 2 bases, with 13 bases sitting between them. Germline CDR1 is SQVTM and CDR2 is ANQGSEA. CDR3 length equals 13 residues. Here the CDR3 reads CSVIGDTNYGYTF. CDR3 nucleotide sequence: TGCAGCGTCATCGGGGACACAAACTATGGCTACACCTTC.

The J gene is TRBJ2-5, the V gene TRBV29-1, with 7 positions matching TRBD1. CDR1 is SQVTM, CDR2 ANQGSEA, per germline. With V trimmed by 6 bases and J by 5 bases, 18 bases remained unmatched. This CDR3 region has 16 residues. The CDR3 nucleotides are TGCAGCGTAGCACCTCTAACAGGGGCCGATCGGGAGACCCAGTACTTC. Translation gives CSVAPLTGADRETQYF.

V gene TRBV5-1 combines with J gene TRBJ2-7; 7 nucleotides agree with TRBD1. V lost 5 bases and J lost 1; bases outside the gene matches: 3. CDR3 size: 13 residues. Per the germline V gene, CDR1 is SGHRS and CDR2 is YFSETQ. The CDR3 loop reads CASRTTGSYEQYF. DNA for the CDR3: TGCGCCAGCAGAACGACAGGGTCCTACGAGCAGTACTTC. Complete variable domain (other parts from reference TRBV5-1 and TRBJ2-7): KAGVTQTPRYLIKTRGQQVTLSCSPISGHRSVSWYQQTPGQGLQFLFEYFSETQRNKGNFPGRFSGRQFSNSRSEMNVSTLELGDSALYLCASRTTGSYEQYFGPGTRLTVT.

This clonotype was seen ten or more times. V is TRBV20-1 and J is TRBJ1-2; perhaps TRBD1 as D (6 bases). The CDR3 has 11 residues. Looked up from germline, CDR1 is DFQATT and CDR2 is SNEGSKA (reference sequence). V lost 5 bases to trimming and J lost 7 bases, with 11 bases between them. The CDR3 spells CSARTVGGYTF. In nucleotides, the CDR3 is TGCAGTGCTCGGACAGTGGGTGGCTACACCTTC.

This clonotype turned up a few times. The chain links TRBV24-1 to TRBJ2-7, with TRBD1 matching 10 bases. The CDR3 totals 13 residues. Trimming took 9 bases from V and 7 from J; bases not matched to a gene: 8. Germline values: CDR1 KGHDR, CDR2 SFDVKD. The DNA of the CDR3 is TGTGCCACCGGGACGGGACAGGGGTTGGAGCAGTACTTC. Its translation is CATGTGQGLEQYF.

This clonotype has a handful of counts. The chain recombines TRBV6-5 with TRBJ1-1; D unresolved. With 8 bases removed from V and 1 base from J, the gap between germline ends came to 11 bases. This CDR3 contains 13 residues. Germline loops: CDR1 MNHEY, CDR2 SVGAGI. The CDR3: CASARQGNTEAFF. The CDR3 bases are TGTGCCAGCGCACGTCAAGGGAACACTGAAGCTTTCTTT.

V is TRBV20-1 and J is TRBJ1-5; the D is unclear. CDR1 is DFQATT and CDR2 is SNEGSKA in the germline V gene (reference sequence). The CDR3 is 14 amino acids. V lost 1 base and J 3 bases, leaving 10 bases between the germline ends. The CDR3 loop is CSARAGGPNQPQHF. DNA of the CDR3: TGCAGTGCTAGAGCAGGAGGGCCCAATCAGCCCCAGCATTTT.

This clonotype was observed a few times. The V call is TRBV7-2, the J call TRBJ2-3; 11 positions match TRBD2. This CDR3 comprises 16 residues. Per germline, CDR1 SGHTA and CDR2 FQGNSA. Germline trimming cut 2 bases from V and 2 bases from J; bases unmatched to any gene: 3. CDR3 nucleotides: TGTGCCAGCAGCTTACTAGCGGGGGGCGTCACAGATACGCAGTATTTT. It encodes CASSLLAGGVTDTQYF. Supplemented by reference TRBV7-2 and TRBJ2-3, the full variable domain reads GAGVSQSPSNKVTEKGKDVELRCDPISGHTALYWYRQSLGQGLEFLIYFQGNSAPDKSGLPSDRFSAERTGGSVSTLTIQRTQQEDSAVYLCASSLLAGGVTDTQYFGPGTRLTVL.

This clonotype has ten or more counts. This chain uses TRBV11-3 with TRBJ2-1, with D uncertain. The ends were cut back, 0 bases at V and 5 bases at J, with 2 bases in the middle. Germline V CDR1 and CDR2: SGHNT, YENEEA. The CDR3 contains 12 residues. The DNA of the CDR3 is TGTGCCAGCAGCTTAGAACACAATGAGCAGTTCTTC. As protein: CASSLEHNEQFF.

This clonotype occurred a few times. The V gene is TRBV19, the J gene TRBJ1-1, with 10 positions matching TRBD1. Germline trimming cut 5 bases from V and 8 bases from J; bases unmatched to any gene: 5. Germline-derived CDR1 and CDR2 are LNHDA and SQIVND (reference sequence). This CDR3 comprises 13 residues. The CDR3 reads CASSDGQGEEAFF. CDR3 bases: TGTGCCAGTAGTGATGGACAGGGGGAAGAAGCTTTCTTT.

The chain employs TRBV5-1 and TRBJ2-3; 7 bases map to TRBD1. This CDR3 has 17 amino acids. Trimming cost V 0 bases and J 2 bases; bases outside gene matches: 9. Germline V gene sequence: CDR1 SGHRS, CDR2 YFSETQ. The CDR3: CASSLARWGQTTDTQYF. CDR3 in DNA: TGCGCCAGCAGCTTGGCTCGGTGGGGACAGACCACAGATACGCAGTATTTT.

This clonotype was seen repeatedly, ten times or more. CDR3 in amino acids: CASSLPGTSGDTQYF. CDR3 in DNA: TGCGCCAGCAGCTTACCCGGGACTAGCGGTGATACGCAGTATTTT. The chain uses TRBV5-1 and TRBJ2-3, with 11 bases fitting TRBD2. V gave up 2 bases and J gave up 6 bases; unmatched junction bases: 5. This CDR3 has 15 amino acids. Germline lookup yields CDR1 SGHRS and CDR2 YFSETQ.

The chain combines TRBV4-2 with TRBJ2-2, with 9 bases fitting TRBD2. The CDR3 loop spans 16 amino acids. Per germline, CDR1 LGHNA and CDR2 YNFKEQ. The J segment lost 6 bases and the V segment lost 4 bases, leaving 9 bases of the junction unmatched. The CDR3 sequence: CASSPTPGLAPGELFF. The CDR3 coding sequence is TGTGCCAGCAGCCCTACTCCGGGACTAGCCCCCGGGGAGCTGTTTTTT.

This clonotype was detected ten times or more. This sequence joins TRBV24-1 and TRBJ2-7; the match to TRBD1 covers 10 bases. Germline assignment: CDR1 KGHDR and CDR2 SFDVKD. Losses at the gene ends were 0 bases for V and 5 bases for J; bases not matched to a gene: 9. CDR3 length: 17 residues. The CDR3, as DNA: TGTGCCACCAGTGATTTGCGTGACAGGGGGCTTCCTAACGAGCAGTACTTC. Translation gives CATSDLRDRGLPNEQYF.

The chain carries TRBV5-1 and TRBJ2-5; D gene ambiguous. Trimming shortened V by 0 bases and J by 2 bases, and 11 bases separated the two germline ends. This CDR3 region has 15 residues. CDR1 is SGHRS and CDR2 is YFSETQ in the germline V gene. The DNA of the CDR3 is TGCGCCAGCAGCTTGGGAGGCAGAACGCAAGAGACCCAGTACTTC. Translating it yields CASSLGGRTQETQYF.

The CDR3: CASSRRQAYYGYTF. The CDR3, as DNA: TGTGCCAGCAGCCGACGACAGGCTTACTATGGCTACACCTTC. The rearrangement uses TRBV6-2 or TRBV6-3 and TRBJ1-2, with a weak D call TRBD1 (6 bases). Trimming removed 6 bases at V and 3 bases at J, with 14 bases between. The CDR3 covers 14 residues. CDR1 and CDR2 (germline): MNHEY, SVGEGT.

J is TRBJ1-2 and V is TRBV6-6; tentative D call: TRBD1 (5 bases). The V gene lost 2 bases and the J gene lost 7 bases, with 14 bases spanning the gap. CDR3 size: 14 residues. CDR1 MNHNY and CDR2 SVGAGI come from the germline V gene (reference sequence). Here the CDR3 DNA reads TGTGCCAGCAGTTACCGGTCAGGGACGAGTGGCTACACCTTC. This gives the protein CASSYRSGTSGYTF.

This clonotype was recorded at least ten times. V usage is TRBV7-2 and J usage is TRBJ1-5; D remains ambiguous. The CDR3 loop spans 13 amino acids. CDR1 and CDR2 from the germline V gene are SGHTA and FQGNSA. Trimming removed 0 bases at V and 7 bases at J, with 7 bases between. Here the CDR3 reads CASSLAEGQPQHF. The CDR3 DNA reads as TGTGCCAGCAGCTTAGCCGAGGGACAGCCCCAGCATTTT.

This clonotype showed up just a few times. CDR3 coding DNA: TGCGCCAGCCGACCTTCTAGCGGGGGGTACAATGAGCAGTTCTTC. Translating gives CASRPSSGGYNEQFF. V usage is TRBV5-1 and J usage is TRBJ2-1, with 11 bases lining up with TRBD2. The junction had 7 bases not matched to a gene; V was cut back by 7 bases and J by 4 bases. Germline V gene data show CDR1 as SGHRS and CDR2 as YFSETQ. The CDR3 has 15 amino acids. Full variable domain (outside the CDR3, taken from reference TRBV5-1 and TRBJ2-1): KAGVTQTPRYLIKTRGQQVTLSCSPISGHRSVSWYQQTPGQGLQFLFEYFSETQRNKGNFPGRFSGRQFSNSRSEMNVSTLELGDSALYLCASRPSSGGYNEQFFGPGTRLTVL.

This clonotype was counted many times. The chain employs TRBV4-3 and TRBJ2-2; 9 bases match TRBD2. The CDR3 contains 16 residues. Germline V CDR1 and CDR2: LGHNA, YSLEER. With 3 bases clipped from V and 4 bases from J, the junction kept 6 bases outside the gene matches. The CDR3 nucleotides read TGCGCCAGCAGCCAGAAGGGACTAGCAGTCACCGGGGAGCTGTTTTTT. This encodes CASSQKGLAVTGELFF.

V is TRBV12-3 or TRBV12-4 and J is TRBJ2-2; D possibly corresponds to TRBD2 (5 bases). The CDR3 consists of 15 residues. Trimming cost V 6 bases and J 5 bases, with 16 bases left between them. CDR3 region: CASSPRARGTGELFF. The DNA of the CDR3 is TGTGCCAGCAGCCCCCGGGCCCGGGGAACCGGGGAGCTGTTTTTT.

V usage is TRBV25-1 and J usage is TRBJ2-3, with 7 bases fitting TRBD1. With 9 bases clipped from V and 2 bases from J, the junction kept 5 bases outside the gene matches. Germline CDR1 and CDR2: MGHDK and SYGVNS. The CDR3 length is 13 residues. The CDR3 sequence is CASRQGPTDTQYF. CDR3 in DNA: TGTGCCAGTCGACAGGGTCCCACAGATACGCAGTATTTT. The complete variable domain, with remaining parts taken from reference TRBV25-1 and TRBJ2-3, reads EADIYQTPRYLVIGTGKKITLECSQTMGHDKMYWYQQDPGMELHLIHYSYGVNSTEKGDLSSESTVSRIRTEHFPLTLESARPSHTSQYLCASRQGPTDTQYFGPGTRLTVL.

The V call is TRBV10-3, the J call TRBJ1-6; 7 bases are a match to TRBD1. Germline CDR1 reads ENHRY; CDR2 reads SYGVKD. Losses at the gene ends were 6 bases for V and 7 bases for J; bases not matched to a gene: 0. CDR3 length: 12 residues. CDR3: CAIRGQNSPLHF. In DNA, the CDR3 is TGTGCCATCAGGGGACAGAATTCACCCCTCCACTTT.

The chain employs TRBV4-1 and TRBJ1-1; TRBD1 aligns across 7 bases. Germline V gene sequence: CDR1 MGHRA, CDR2 YSYEKL. Germline trimming cut 1 base from V and 4 bases from J; bases unmatched to any gene: 6. The CDR3 totals 15 residues. The CDR3: CASSQVTGVFTEAFF. DNA of the CDR3: TGCGCCAGCAGCCAAGTCACAGGGGTTTTCACTGAAGCTTTCTTT.

This clonotype was counted ten times or more. The CDR3 reads CASSYGRVGGYNEQFF. The CDR3 DNA sequence: TGTGCCAGCAGTTACGGACGGGTTGGGGGTTACAATGAGCAGTTCTTC. V is TRBV6-5 and J is TRBJ2-1; D may correspond to TRBD1 or TRBD2 (5 bases each). The length of the CDR3 is 16 residues. Germline lookup yields CDR1 MNHEY and CDR2 SVGAGI. V shed 2 bases and J shed 4 bases, with 15 bases lying between them.

The sample holds a few counts of this clonotype. The V gene is TRBV4-3, the J gene TRBJ1-2; the D gene is possibly TRBD1 (5 bases). This CDR3 is 14 amino acids long. Per the germline V gene, CDR1 is LGHNA and CDR2 is YSLEER. V was trimmed by 1 base and J by 3 bases, leaving 9 bases between them. The CDR3 is CASSQVRVDYGYTF. DNA of the CDR3: TGCGCCAGCAGCCAAGTCAGGGTGGACTATGGCTACACCTTC.

This clonotype was seen more than once but under ten times. The chain joins TRBV13 to TRBJ2-1, with 13 bases lining up with TRBD2. The CDR3 has 17 amino acids. Losses at the gene ends were 3 bases for V and 5 bases for J; bases not matched to a gene: 7. Germline loops: CDR1 PRHDT, CDR2 FYEKMQ (reference sequence). The CDR3 here is CASSFLTSGGDNNEQFF. The CDR3 DNA follows: TGTGCCAGCAGCTTTCTTACTAGCGGGGGGGATAACAATGAGCAGTTCTTC.

The chain is built from TRBV30 and TRBJ1-2; maybe TRBD1 (6 bases). V lost 4 bases, J lost 8 bases, and 20 bases lay in between. CDR1 and CDR2 (germline): GTSNPN, SVGIG (reference sequence). CDR3 size: 14 residues. The chain's CDR3 is CAWTPRTAGYGYTF. CDR3 nucleotide sequence: TGTGCCTGGACCCCAAGGACAGCCGGGTACGGCTACACCTTC.

This clonotype came up many times. This chain uses TRBV25-1 with TRBJ2-7, with TRBD2 matching 8 bases. CDR1 and CDR2 (germline): MGHDK, SYGVNS. After removal of 4 bases from V and 0 bases from J, the junction contained 2 bases not matched to a gene. The length of the CDR3 is 14 residues. Here the CDR3 DNA reads TGTGCCAGCAGTGGTAGCGGGAACTCCTACGAGCAGTACTTC. This codes for CASSGSGNSYEQYF.

This clonotype was counted a few times. This sequence joins TRBV9 and TRBJ1-4; no reliable D call. This CDR3 spans 15 amino acids. V was trimmed by 4 bases and J by 0 bases, leaving 10 bases between them. The V gene's germline CDR1 is SGDLS and CDR2 YYNGEE. The CDR3 reads CASSPNPATNEKLFF. CDR3 nucleotide sequence: TGTGCCAGCAGCCCAAATCCAGCAACTAATGAAAAACTGTTTTTT.

This clonotype was observed at least ten times. The chain uses TRBV20-1 and TRBJ2-7; tentative D call: TRBD2 (5 bases). This CDR3 has 12 residues. CDR1 is DFQATT, CDR2 SNEGSKA, per germline (reference sequence). Trimming shortened V by 6 bases and J by 3 bases, and 12 bases separated the two germline ends. Here the CDR3 DNA reads TGCAGTGCCGGACTGGTGATCTACGAGCAGTACTTC. This encodes CSAGLVIYEQYF.